These 2 T cell receptor beta chains share one sample of origin, sequenced in a study of T cells in women clearing cervical HPV infection. Libraries were prepared by immunoSEQ multiplex PCR; TCRdb keeps only in-frame clonotypes and omits some of them. Its table lists 35,000 to 50,000 clones. Sequencing was performed on blood buffy coat. The origin of the receptors is a woman between 18 and 75 years old with a cervical HPV16 infection that either progressed to CIN3+ or cleared (not recorded which).

Concerning this clone: The read is 3 residues too short to cover the CDR3 end, so that end is filled in from the germline J gene. The chain is built from TRBV19 and TRBJ2-1, with 7 bases matching TRBD2. From germline, CDR1 is LNHDA and CDR2 SQIVND (reference sequence). The CDR3 is made up of 16 amino acids. Trimming took 5 bases from V and 5 from J; bases not matched to a gene: 12. CDR3 region: CASSLRQRGINNEQFF. Incomplete CDR3 DNA: TGTGCCAGTAGTCTCCGACAGCGGGGCATTAACAATGAG.

A remark on this clone: The sequence runs out 3 residues before the end of the CDR3; the remainder is reconstructed from the germline J gene. The J gene is TRBJ2-5, the V gene TRBV19, with D perhaps TRBD2 (7 bases). The CDR3 spans 13 residues. CDR1 and CDR2 from the germline V gene are LNHDA and SQIVND (reference sequence). V shed 6 bases and J shed 4 bases, with 12 bases lying between them. The chain's CDR3 is CASSLGGGETQYF. CDR3 DNA, as far as it was read: TGTGCCAGTAGCCTAGGGGGGGGAGAGACC.